This T cell receptor (beta chain) was sequenced during a study of T cells after yellow fever vaccination. Study-wide context: Low-cell-number fractions were prepared with SMART-Seq v4 Ultra Low Input. Study-wide points: Contamination of FACS-sorted repertoires by abundant clonotypes from the bulk population could occur. Weaker, the secondary response had a peak occurring faster, on day 5 versus 15.

V was shortened by 3 bases and J by 0 bases, with 9 bases between the two germline ends. This CDR3 has 15 residues. The germline CDR1 and CDR2 sequences are SGHDN and FVKESK. Notes on this clonotype: The antigen remains unidentified.

A single record per CDR3 protein comes from TCRdb applying MiXCR to the 5' RACE reads. Among some 300,000 distinct CDR3 sequences listed, around 10% were seen once. The clonotype originates from a man between 18 and 29 years old who received the YFV17D yellow fever vaccine. The chain joins TRBV14 to TRBJ2-1; D not resolved. Specimen: CD4+ T cells sorted from PBMCs, collected 45 days after the yellow fever booster vaccination. The CDR3 reads CASSQMGSSYNEQFF. For the CDR3, the DNA is TGTGCCAGCAGCCAGATGGGAAGCTCCTACAATGAGCAGTTCTTC. The variable domain in full, with the rest retrieved from reference TRBV14 and TRBJ2-1, is EAGVTQFPSHSVIEKGQTVTLRCDPISGHDNLYWYRRVMGKEIKFLLHFVKESKQDESGMPNNRFLAERTGGTYSTLKVQPAELEDSGVYFCASSQMGSSYNEQFFGPGTRLTVL.